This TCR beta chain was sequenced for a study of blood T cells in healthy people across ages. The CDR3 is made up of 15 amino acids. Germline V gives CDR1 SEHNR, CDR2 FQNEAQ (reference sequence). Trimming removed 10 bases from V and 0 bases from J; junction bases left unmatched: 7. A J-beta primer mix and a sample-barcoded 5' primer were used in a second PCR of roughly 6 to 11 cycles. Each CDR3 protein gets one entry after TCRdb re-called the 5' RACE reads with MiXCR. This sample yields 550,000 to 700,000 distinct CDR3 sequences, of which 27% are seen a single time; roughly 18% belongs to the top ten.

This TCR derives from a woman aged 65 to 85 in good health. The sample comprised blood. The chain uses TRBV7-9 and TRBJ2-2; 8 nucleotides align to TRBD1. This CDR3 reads CATQRGQANTGELFF. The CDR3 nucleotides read TGTGCCACCCAAAGGGGACAGGCGAACACCGGGGAGCTGTTTTTT. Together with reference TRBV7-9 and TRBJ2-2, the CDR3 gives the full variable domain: DTGVSQNPRHKITKRGQNVTFRCDPISEHNRLYWYRQTLGQGPEFLTYFQNEAQLEKSRLLSDRFSAERPKGSFSTLEIQRTEQGDSAMYLCATQRGQANTGELFFGEGSRLTVL.